This T cell receptor beta chain originates from a study of CD4+ T cells in melanoma. The table came from immunoSEQ multiplex PCR; TCRdb's copy has only in-frame clones and leaves some out. The sample holds around 19,000 clones; roughly 80% are singletons and the top ten take roughly 5.2%. The CDR3 runs to 20 residues. With 5 bases clipped from V and 0 bases from J, the junction kept 19 bases outside the gene matches. CDR1 SGHTA and CDR2 FQGTGA come from the germline V gene. Material for sequencing was cells from a culture (not recorded whether cultured in vitro). The V and J genes are TRBV7-3 and TRBJ2-1; 7 bases line up with TRBD2. The sequence derives from a human donor with melanoma. The CDR3 here is CASSARPTTGGTPSYNEQFF. The DNA of the CDR3 is TGTGCCAGCAGCGCCCGTCCCACTACCGGGGGGACCCCCTCCTACAATGAGCAGTTCTTC. The variable domain in full, with the rest retrieved from reference TRBV7-3 and TRBJ2-1, is GAGVSQTPSNKVTEKGKYVELRCDPISGHTALYWYRQSLGQGPEFLIYFQGTGAADDSGLPNDRFFAVRPEGSVSTLKIQRTERGDSAVYLCASSARPTTGGTPSYNEQFFGPGTRLTVL.